The rows below give T cell receptor beta chains drawn from one sample of a study of T cell responses to AZD1222 COVID-19 vaccine. Data came from immunoSEQ multiplex PCR; TCRdb stores just in-frame clones and leaves some out. Found here are around 130,000 clones, about 90% of them singletons; the top ten hold approximately 5.1%. This specimen was peripheral blood, taken on day 0 of AZD1222 vaccination. The origin of the receptors is an adult in good health. Both conserved end residues are part of each CDR3. D genes are given only for firm matches. Clone sizes are given selectively: once, few, many, or a class where the clone is expanded.

>-|TRBJ2-1|TRBD2|TRBV28|13
CASNLSGRNEQFF
TGTGCCAGCAACCTTAGCGGGAGAAATGAGCAGTTCTTC
>-|TRBJ2-7|TRBD2|TRBV5-1|15
CASSPRGGRGREQYF
TGCGCCAGCAGCCCGCGTGGCGGGAGAGGCAGGGAGCAGTACTTC
>once|TRBJ1-3|-|TRBV19|14
CASSISFSGNTIYF
TGTGCCAGTAGTATTTCCTTCTCTGGAAACACCATATATTTT
>-|TRBJ2-1|-|TRBV3-1/TRBV3-2|15
CASSQGGPTYNEQFF
TGTGCCAGCAGCCAAGGCGGGCCCACCTACAATGAGCAGTTCTTC
>-|TRBJ1-2|TRBD1|TRBV19|14
CASTQAGTVYGYTF
TGTGCCAGTACCCAAGCAGGGACAGTCTATGGCTACACCTTC
>-|TRBJ2-5|-|TRBV7-9|14
CASSLAAYQETQYF
TGTGCCAGCAGCTTGGCAGCCTACCAAGAGACCCAGTACTTC
>-|TRBJ2-5|-|TRBV5-1|11
CASSSQETQYF
TGCGCCAGCAGCTCCCAAGAGACCCAGTACTTC
>-|TRBJ1-5|-|TRBV6-5|12
CASRMWEQPQHF
TGTGCCAGCCGCATGTGGGAACAGCCCCAGCATTTT
>-|TRBJ1-1|-|TRBV12-3/TRBV12-4|13
CASSSASTGTAFF
TGTGCCAGCAGTTCCGCTTCAACAGGGACTGCTTTCTTT
>-|TRBJ1-2|-|TRBV9|15
CASIMTVPGVYGYTF
TGTGCCAGCATCATGACAGTCCCAGGAGTCTATGGCTACACCTTC
>-|TRBJ2-1|TRBD2|TRBV7-3|15
CASSLGTSGYNEQFF
TGTGCCAGCAGCTTAGGGACTAGCGGTTACAATGAGCAGTTCTTC
>-|TRBJ1-1|-|TRBV2|14
CASSVYVGNTEAFF
TGTGCCAGCAGTGTATATGTGGGGAACACTGAAGCTTTCTTT
>-|TRBJ2-5|TRBD1|TRBV3-1/TRBV3-2|15
CASSHSRGSGETQYF
TGTGCCAGCAGCCACAGCAGGGGGTCGGGTGAGACCCAGTACTTC
>-|TRBJ1-6|TRBD1|TRBV27|16
CASRLGQALGNSPLHF
TGTGCCAGCAGGCTCGGACAGGCCCTGGGGAATTCACCCCTCCACTTT
>-|TRBJ1-1|TRBD1|TRBV3-1/TRBV3-2|15
CASSQGRGLNTEAFF
TGTGCCAGCAGCCAGGGCAGGGGGCTGAACACTGAAGCTTTCTTT
>few|TRBJ2-2|-|TRBV28|12
CASGKTTGELFF
TGTGCCAGCGGTAAAACCACCGGGGAGCTGTTTTTT
>-|TRBJ1-1|-|TRBV5-1|13
CASSPTVATEAFF
TGCGCCAGCAGCCCCACAGTGGCAACTGAAGCTTTCTTT
>-|TRBJ2-5|-|TRBV7-7|15
CASSARSSGGETQYF
TGTGCTAGCAGCGCCCGGAGCAGTGGTGGAGAGACCCAGTACTTC
>once|TRBJ2-1|TRBD2|TRBV15|15
CATSRKAGGYNEQFF
TGTGCCACCAGCCGAAAAGCGGGAGGCTACAATGAGCAGTTCTTC
>-|TRBJ2-5|TRBD2|TRBV6-6|18
CASSPGMGLAGGKETQYF
TGTGCCAGCAGTCCGGGGATGGGACTAGCGGGAGGAAAGGAGACCCAGTACTTC
>-|TRBJ1-2|-|TRBV2|15
CASGGPAGLVYGYTF
TGTGCCAGCGGGGGGCCGGCAGGGCTGGTCTATGGCTACACCTTC
>-|TRBJ1-6|-|TRBV5-6|14
CASSLRGPVSPLHF
TGTGCCAGCAGCTTGCGGGGTCCGGTGTCACCCCTCCACTTT
>-|TRBJ2-5|-|TRBV18|16
CASSPKSGGSEETQYF
TGTGCCAGCTCACCCAAAAGTGGGGGTTCAGAAGAGACCCAGTACTTC
>-|TRBJ2-1|TRBD1|TRBV7-3|14
CASSLTRGHNEQFF
TGTGCCAGCAGCTTAACGAGGGGGCACAATGAGCAGTTCTTC
>-|TRBJ2-7|-|TRBV14|14
CASSQRTVTYEQYF
TGTGCCAGCAGCCAGCGGACGGTGACCTACGAGCAGTACTTC
>-|TRBJ1-3|-|TRBV24-1|16
CATSDLSESSGNTIYF
TGTGCCACCAGTGATTTGAGCGAATCCTCTGGAAACACCATATATTTT
>-|TRBJ1-2|-|TRBV5-1|15
CASSLGSGVSYGYTF
TGCGCCAGCAGCTTGGGATCCGGGGTATCCTATGGCTACACCTTC
>-|TRBJ2-2|-|TRBV6-5|14
CASSYSDWAGELFF
TGTGCCAGCAGTTACTCAGACTGGGCCGGGGAGCTGTTTTTT
>once|TRBJ2-7|-|TRBV7-9|15
CASSLVLAETYEQYF
TGTGCCAGCAGCTTAGTTTTAGCGGAGACCTACGAGCAGTACTTC